Sequencing of this T cell receptor beta chain was carried out in a study of brain T cells in children with intractable seizures. Looked up from germline, CDR1 is SGHAT and CDR2 is FQNNGV. Trimming took off 5 bases at V and 1 base at J, with 14 bases between the two ends. The CDR3 spans 15 residues. The time point: blood from clinic visit 5 months post-surgery; TSC patient then seizure free. The repertoire was sequenced with immunoSEQ multiplex PCR; TCRdb's copy has only in-frame clones and lacks some. Altogether approximately 330,000 clones are present, about 93% being singletons, with the ten largest covering around 6%.

The source material was peripheral blood, sampled around 5 months after surgery. The TCR originated in a boy younger than two with tuberous sclerosis and intractable seizures. The chain recombines TRBV11-2 with TRBJ1-1; D is undetermined. The CDR3 loop reads CASSDNVGGNTEAFF. Written as DNA, the CDR3 is TGTGCCAGCAGCGACAATGTGGGCGGGAACACTGAAGCTTTCTTT.